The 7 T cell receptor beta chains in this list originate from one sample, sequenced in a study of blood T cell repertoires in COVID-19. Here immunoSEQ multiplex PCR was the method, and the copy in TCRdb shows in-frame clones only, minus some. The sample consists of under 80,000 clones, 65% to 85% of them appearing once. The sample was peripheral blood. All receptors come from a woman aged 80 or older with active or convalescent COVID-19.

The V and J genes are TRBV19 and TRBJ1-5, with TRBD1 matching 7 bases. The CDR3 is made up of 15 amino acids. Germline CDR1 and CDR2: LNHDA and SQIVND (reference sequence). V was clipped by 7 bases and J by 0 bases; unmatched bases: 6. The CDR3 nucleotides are TGTGCCAGTATTAAGGACAGGACTAGCAATCAGCCCCAGCATTTT. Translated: CASIKDRTSNQPQHF. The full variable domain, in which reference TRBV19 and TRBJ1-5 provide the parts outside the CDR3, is DGGITQSPKYLFRKEGQNVTLSCEQNLNHDAMYWYRQDPGQGLRLIYYSQIVNDFQKGDIAEGYSVSREKKESFPLTVTSAQKNPTAFYLCASIKDRTSNQPQHFGDGTRLSIL.

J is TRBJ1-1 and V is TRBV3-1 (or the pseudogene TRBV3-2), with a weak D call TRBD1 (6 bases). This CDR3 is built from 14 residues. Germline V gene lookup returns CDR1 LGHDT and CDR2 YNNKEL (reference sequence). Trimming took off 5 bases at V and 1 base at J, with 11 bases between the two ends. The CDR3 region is CASSSGHQNTEAFF. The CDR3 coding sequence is TGTGCCAGCAGCTCGGGACACCAGAACACTGAAGCTTTCTTT.

The CDR3 reads CASSVASGQVTYIGELFF. The CDR3 bases are TGTGCCAGCAGCGTAGCTTCGGGACAGGTGACTTACATCGGGGAGCTGTTTTTT. The V call is TRBV9, the J call TRBJ2-2; 8 bases align to TRBD1. The trim removed 0 bases at V and 7 bases at J, leaving 14 bases unmatched. The CDR3 contains 18 residues. Germline CDR1 and CDR2: SGDLS and YYNGEE.

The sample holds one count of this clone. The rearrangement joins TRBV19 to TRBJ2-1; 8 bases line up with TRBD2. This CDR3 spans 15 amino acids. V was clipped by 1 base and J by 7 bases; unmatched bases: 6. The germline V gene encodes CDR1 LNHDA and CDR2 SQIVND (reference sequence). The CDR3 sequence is CASSIVSGGRNEQFF. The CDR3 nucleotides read TGTGCCAGTAGTATAGTTTCGGGAGGGAGGAATGAGCAGTTCTTC.

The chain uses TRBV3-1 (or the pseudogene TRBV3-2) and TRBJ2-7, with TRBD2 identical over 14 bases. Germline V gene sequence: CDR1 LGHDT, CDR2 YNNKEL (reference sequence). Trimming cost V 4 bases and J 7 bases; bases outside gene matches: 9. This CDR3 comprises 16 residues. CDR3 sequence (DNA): TGTGCCAGCAGCCGCCCGGGACTAGCGGGAGTCTCTGAGCAGTACTTC. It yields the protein CASSRPGLAGVSEQYF.

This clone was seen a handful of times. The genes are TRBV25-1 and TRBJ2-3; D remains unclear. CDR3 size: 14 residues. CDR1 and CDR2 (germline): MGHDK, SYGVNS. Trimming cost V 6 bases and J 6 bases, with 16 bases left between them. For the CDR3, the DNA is TGTGCCAGCAGCGATGGTCGGAGATTGGATACGCAGTATTTT. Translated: CASSDGRRLDTQYF.

The CDR3: CASRPGGDRNQPQHF. The CDR3 DNA reads as TGTGCCAGCAGGCCAGGGGGCGATCGCAATCAGCCCCAGCATTTT. The chain recombines TRBV28 with TRBJ1-5, with 8 bases aligning to TRBD1. The CDR3 loop spans 15 amino acids. Per germline, CDR1 MDHEN and CDR2 SYDVKM. The V segment lost 6 bases and the J segment 2 bases; nucleotides outside the gene matches: 6.